A single sample gave rise to the 6 T cell receptor beta chains below, sequenced in a study of neurological immune-mediated disorders. TCRdb analysed the 5' RACE reads with MiXCR anew, one entry per CDR3 protein. The repertoire holds roughly 80,000 distinct CDR3 sequences, with 17% as singletons. The sequenced sample consisted of PBMCs. The receptors were gathered from a woman aged 40 to 55 in good health.

This clonotype was counted many times. The J gene is TRBJ2-3, the V gene TRBV6-5; unclear D gene. This CDR3 contains 11 residues. Trimming took off 5 bases at V and 7 bases at J, with 7 bases between the two ends. CDR1 and CDR2 (germline): MNHEY, SVGAGI. DNA for the CDR3: TGTGCCAGCAGTAACATGAATACGCAGTATTTT. Amino acids: CASSNMNTQYF.

The chain has TRBV14 and TRBJ2-5; no clear D gene. CDR1 and CDR2 (germline): SGHDN, FVKESK. CDR3 length: 11 residues. Trimming removed 2 bases at V and 5 bases at J, with 3 bases between. In DNA form, the CDR3 reads TGTGCCAGCAGCCAAAAGGAGACCCAGTACTTC. Translated, it gives CASSQKETQYF.

In this sample, this clonotype turned up many times. This chain connects TRBV18 to TRBJ2-3; 9 bases match TRBD2. The CDR3 is made up of 15 amino acids. V shed 6 bases, J shed 1 base, and the junction held 5 bases outside the gene matches. CDR1 is KGHSH, CDR2 LQKENI, per germline. The CDR3 DNA follows: TGTGCCAGCTCCTCAGGCGGGGGGGGCACAGATACGCAGTATTTT. Amino acid sequence: CASSSGGGGTDTQYF.

Ten or more counts support this clonotype. The chain links TRBV27 to TRBJ1-2; the D gene is possibly TRBD1 (6 bases). The germline V gene encodes CDR1 MNHEY and CDR2 SMNVEV (reference sequence). V gave up 4 bases and J gave up 7 bases, with 13 bases separating them. This CDR3 spans 13 amino acids. CDR3 in DNA: TGTGCCAGCAGTTCGGACAGAGGGTCTGGCTACACCTTC. This translates into CASSSDRGSGYTF.

This clonotype came up many times. The V gene is TRBV6-2 or TRBV6-3, the J gene TRBJ2-5; TRBD1 agrees at 8 bases. The junction had 11 bases not matched to a gene; V was cut back by 2 bases and J by 3 bases. The CDR3 has 17 amino acids. Germline values: CDR1 MNHEY, CDR2 SVGEGT. The CDR3 spells CASSYRRGTGQKETQYF. Written as DNA, the CDR3 is TGTGCCAGCAGTTACCGCCGCGGGACAGGACAGAAAGAGACCCAGTACTTC.

At least ten counts were recorded for this clonotype. The chain carries TRBV18 and TRBJ2-7; TRBD2 matches 8 bases. The CDR3 sequence is 13 residues long. After removal of 4 bases from V and 6 bases from J, the junction contained 5 bases not matched to a gene. CDR1 is KGHSH and CDR2 is LQKENI in the germline V gene. CDR3 in DNA: TGTGCCAGCTCACTAGGCCGGGGGGGCGAGCAGTACTTC. Translating gives CASSLGRGGEQYF.